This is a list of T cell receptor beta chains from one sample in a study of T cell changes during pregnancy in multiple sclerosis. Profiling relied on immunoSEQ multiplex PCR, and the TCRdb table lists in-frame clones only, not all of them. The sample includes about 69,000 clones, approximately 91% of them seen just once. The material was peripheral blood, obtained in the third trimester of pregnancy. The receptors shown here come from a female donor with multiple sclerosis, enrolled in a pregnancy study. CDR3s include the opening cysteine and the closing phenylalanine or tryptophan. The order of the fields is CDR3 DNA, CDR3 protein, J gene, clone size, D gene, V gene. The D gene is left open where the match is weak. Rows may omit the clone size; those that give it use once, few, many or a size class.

cdr3_nt: TGTGCCAGCAGCCCGGGACAGACCCACGATACGCAGTATTTT
cdr3_aa: CASSPGQTHDTQYF
j_call: TRBJ2-3
clone_size: .
d_call: TRBD1
v_call: TRBV27

cdr3_nt: TGTGCCAGCAGTCGGCCCGGGGGGGCGCAGGACTATGGCTACACCTTC
cdr3_aa: CASSRPGGAQDYGYTF
j_call: TRBJ1-2
clone_size: .
d_call: .
v_call: TRBV28

cdr3_nt: TGTGCCATTCCGGTGTCCGGGACAGGGTACTATGGCTACACCTTC
cdr3_aa: CAIPVSGTGYYGYTF
j_call: TRBJ1-2
clone_size: .
d_call: TRBD1
v_call: TRBV10-3

cdr3_nt: TGTGCCGGGAGCCACCGAAGCTCCTACAATGAGCAGTTCTTC
cdr3_aa: CAGSHRSSYNEQFF
j_call: TRBJ2-1
clone_size: .
d_call: .
v_call: TRBV5-4

cdr3_nt: TGTGCCTGGAGTGGGGGACAGGGTTCCCACGAGCAGTACTTC
cdr3_aa: CAWSGGQGSHEQYF
j_call: TRBJ2-7
clone_size: .
d_call: TRBD1
v_call: TRBV30

cdr3_nt: TGTGCCTGGAGTGTACGCGACTGGGGACAGCGAAATTCACCCCTCCACTTT
cdr3_aa: CAWSVRDWGQRNSPLHF
j_call: TRBJ1-6
clone_size: .
d_call: TRBD1
v_call: TRBV30

cdr3_nt: TGTGCCAGCAGCTTAAGGGCAGGGGGCGATGGAGATACGCAGTATTTT
cdr3_aa: CASSLRAGGDGDTQYF
j_call: TRBJ2-3
clone_size: .
d_call: TRBD1
v_call: TRBV7-8

cdr3_nt: TGTGCCAGCAGCTTAGGGGGACTAGCGGGAGTCTACAATGAGCAGTTCTTC
cdr3_aa: CASSLGGLAGVYNEQFF
j_call: TRBJ2-1
clone_size: .
d_call: TRBD2
v_call: TRBV11-3

cdr3_nt: TGTGCCAGCAGCTTAGGCTGGGAGAATTCACCCCTCCACTTT
cdr3_aa: CASSLGWENSPLHF
j_call: TRBJ1-6
clone_size: .
d_call: .
v_call: TRBV11-2

cdr3_nt: TGTGCCAGTAGTTCGTACGGGAGGCCCTCCTACGAGCAGTACTTC
cdr3_aa: CASSSYGRPSYEQYF
j_call: TRBJ2-7
clone_size: .
d_call: TRBD2
v_call: TRBV19

cdr3_nt: TGTGCCAGCAGTGAACAGGGGACGGTTCAGCCCCAGCATTTT
cdr3_aa: CASSEQGTVQPQHF
j_call: TRBJ1-5
clone_size: .
d_call: .
v_call: TRBV2

cdr3_nt: TGCGCCAGCAGCCAAAAAAACCCAGCGGGGGCGAAGACAGATACGCAGTATTTT
cdr3_aa: CASSQKNPAGAKTDTQYF
j_call: TRBJ2-3
clone_size: .
d_call: TRBD2
v_call: TRBV4-3

cdr3_nt: TGTGCCAGCAGCTCGGGGACTAGCGGATACAATGAGCAGTTCTTC
cdr3_aa: CASSSGTSGYNEQFF
j_call: TRBJ2-1
clone_size: .
d_call: TRBD2
v_call: TRBV7-3

cdr3_nt: TGCGCCAGCAGCTTGAGCGTTACCGGCGAGACCCAGTACTTC
cdr3_aa: CASSLSVTGETQYF
j_call: TRBJ2-5
clone_size: .
d_call: .
v_call: TRBV5-1

cdr3_nt: TGTGCCAGCTCCGTCACCGGGACGGGAGACAATGAGCAGTTCTTC
cdr3_aa: CASSVTGTGDNEQFF
j_call: TRBJ2-1
clone_size: .
d_call: .
v_call: TRBV18

cdr3_nt: TGCGCCAGCAGCTTTGGGGGCAGGGAGACCCAGTACTTC
cdr3_aa: CASSFGGRETQYF
j_call: TRBJ2-5
clone_size: .
d_call: .
v_call: TRBV5-1

cdr3_nt: TGCGCCAGCAGACCGGGACAGGGTGGTGGGCCCAGGCAGTACTTC
cdr3_aa: CASRPGQGGGPRQYF
j_call: TRBJ2-7
clone_size: .
d_call: TRBD1
v_call: TRBV5-1

cdr3_nt: TGCGCCAGCAGCTCCGGACAACAGGTGAACACCGGGGAGCTGTTTTTT
cdr3_aa: CASSSGQQVNTGELFF
j_call: TRBJ2-2
clone_size: .
d_call: .
v_call: TRBV5-1

cdr3_nt: TGTGCCAGCAGCTTAACGCTAGACACTGAAGCTTTCTTT
cdr3_aa: CASSLTLDTEAFF
j_call: TRBJ1-1
clone_size: .
d_call: .
v_call: TRBV7-3

cdr3_nt: TGTGCCAGCTCACCGGACAGGGGGCGATACGAGCAGTACTTC
cdr3_aa: CASSPDRGRYEQYF
j_call: TRBJ2-7
clone_size: .
d_call: TRBD1
v_call: TRBV18

cdr3_nt: TGTGCCAGCAGCCCCACAGCGGCGACAGATACGCAGTATTTT
cdr3_aa: CASSPTAATDTQYF
j_call: TRBJ2-3
clone_size: .
d_call: .
v_call: TRBV11-3

cdr3_nt: TGCAGCGTCGGATTAGCGGGGGACTACACAGATACGCAGTATTTT
cdr3_aa: CSVGLAGDYTDTQYF
j_call: TRBJ2-3
clone_size: .
d_call: TRBD2
v_call: TRBV29-1

cdr3_nt: TGTGCCAGCAGTCTAAGGCCAGGGGCCTCTCCCCTCCACTTT
cdr3_aa: CASSLRPGASPLHF
j_call: TRBJ1-6
clone_size: .
d_call: .
v_call: TRBV6-5

cdr3_nt: TGTGCCAGCAGCCTACTGCATGCACAGGCAGATACGCAGTATTTT
cdr3_aa: CASSLLHAQADTQYF
j_call: TRBJ2-3
clone_size: .
d_call: .
v_call: TRBV13

cdr3_nt: TGTGCCAGTGGTTGGCAGGGCCGCACAGATACGCAGTATTTT
cdr3_aa: CASGWQGRTDTQYF
j_call: TRBJ2-3
clone_size: once
d_call: .
v_call: TRBV7-9

cdr3_nt: TGTGCCAGCAGCCCCAGGGCCAGCCCGGACACTGAAGCTTTCTTT
cdr3_aa: CASSPRASPDTEAFF
j_call: TRBJ1-1
clone_size: once
d_call: .
v_call: TRBV9

cdr3_nt: TGTGCCAGTCAAGAGGAGGGCAACGAGAACACTGAAGCTTTCTTT
cdr3_aa: CASQEEGNENTEAFF
j_call: TRBJ1-1
clone_size: .
d_call: .
v_call: TRBV19

cdr3_nt: TGCGCCAGCAGCCTTCGGGACAGACTCCATTCACAAGAGACCCAGTACTTC
cdr3_aa: CASSLRDRLHSQETQYF
j_call: TRBJ2-5
clone_size: .
d_call: TRBD1
v_call: TRBV5-1

cdr3_nt: TGCGCCGGCAGCTTGAGGCCAGGGGGTCGCCAAGAGACCCAGTACTTC
cdr3_aa: CAGSLRPGGRQETQYF
j_call: TRBJ2-5
clone_size: .
d_call: TRBD1
v_call: TRBV5-1

cdr3_nt: TGTGCCTGGAGTGTAAGGGGGCATGATGGCTACACCTTC
cdr3_aa: CAWSVRGHDGYTF
j_call: TRBJ1-2
clone_size: .
d_call: TRBD1
v_call: TRBV30

cdr3_nt: TGCGCCAGCAGCTCGGGACTAGCGGGGAACCAAGAGACCCAGTACTTC
cdr3_aa: CASSSGLAGNQETQYF
j_call: TRBJ2-5
clone_size: .
d_call: TRBD2
v_call: TRBV5-1

cdr3_nt: TGCGCCAGCCTCAGTACCGGGGGTCGGGGGTTCCCCCCGCCAGCTTTCTTT
cdr3_aa: CASLSTGGRGFPPPAFF
j_call: TRBJ1-1
clone_size: .
d_call: .
v_call: TRBV5-1

cdr3_nt: TGTGCCAGCAGTTCATTGCCTTTACCAGGGAACTATGGCTACACCTTC
cdr3_aa: CASSSLPLPGNYGYTF
j_call: TRBJ1-2
clone_size: .
d_call: .
v_call: TRBV6-5

cdr3_nt: TGTGCCAGCAGCTTAGGGGGGGGCTCTGGAAACACCATATATTTT
cdr3_aa: CASSLGGGSGNTIYF
j_call: TRBJ1-3
clone_size: .
d_call: .
v_call: TRBV7-3

cdr3_nt: TGTGCCAGCAGCTTACGCTCCGGGGGAGAGACCCAGTACTTC
cdr3_aa: CASSLRSGGETQYF
j_call: TRBJ2-5
clone_size: .
d_call: .
v_call: TRBV7-9

cdr3_nt: TGTGCCAGCAGTTTACTGGGACAGGGAAGACCATACGAGCAGTACTTC
cdr3_aa: CASSLLGQGRPYEQYF
j_call: TRBJ2-7
clone_size: .
d_call: TRBD1
v_call: TRBV27

cdr3_nt: TGCGCCAGCAGCCCAGGGCCAGTTAATGGGGCCTATGGCTACACCTTC
cdr3_aa: CASSPGPVNGAYGYTF
j_call: TRBJ1-2
clone_size: once
d_call: .
v_call: TRBV5-1

cdr3_nt: TGTGCCAGCAGAAGACAGGTCTATAGCAATCAGCCCCAGCATTTT
cdr3_aa: CASRRQVYSNQPQHF
j_call: TRBJ1-5
clone_size: .
d_call: .
v_call: TRBV2

cdr3_nt: TGTGCCAGCAGTCCCGGACTAGCAGGTGATACGCAGTATTTT
cdr3_aa: CASSPGLAGDTQYF
j_call: TRBJ2-3
clone_size: .
d_call: TRBD2
v_call: TRBV6-5

cdr3_nt: TGTGCCAGCAGCGTCGAGGGCGGCGAGTCAGCTTTCTTT
cdr3_aa: CASSVEGGESAFF
j_call: TRBJ1-1
clone_size: once
d_call: .
v_call: TRBV4-2

cdr3_nt: TGTGCCAGCAGTTACGGAGGGACCCAGTACTTC
cdr3_aa: CASSYGGTQYF
j_call: TRBJ2-5
clone_size: .
d_call: .
v_call: TRBV6-6

cdr3_nt: TGTGCCAGCAGGGTGTCAGGGGGCTACGAGCAGTACTTC
cdr3_aa: CASRVSGGYEQYF
j_call: TRBJ2-7
clone_size: .
d_call: TRBD1
v_call: TRBV6-5

cdr3_nt: TGCGCCAGCAGCCAAGATTCTAGCCCCTCCACCGGGGAGCTGTTTTTT
cdr3_aa: CASSQDSSPSTGELFF
j_call: TRBJ2-2
clone_size: .
d_call: .
v_call: TRBV4-1

cdr3_nt: TGTGCCAGCAGCTCAATGACAGGAGAGGCCACTGAAGCTTTCTTT
cdr3_aa: CASSSMTGEATEAFF
j_call: TRBJ1-1
clone_size: .
d_call: .
v_call: TRBV7-9

cdr3_nt: TGTGCCAGTAAGAGGGACAGGGACCTCGATGGCTACACCTTC
cdr3_aa: CASKRDRDLDGYTF
j_call: TRBJ1-2
clone_size: .
d_call: TRBD1
v_call: TRBV19

cdr3_nt: TGTGCCAGCAGCCCGGGGAGGGGGTGGGGCACTGAAGCTTTCTTT
cdr3_aa: CASSPGRGWGTEAFF
j_call: TRBJ1-1
clone_size: .
d_call: .
v_call: TRBV7-9

cdr3_nt: TGTGCCAGCAGTTACTACGGGTCCGCCCCGGGTCAGCCCCAGCATTTT
cdr3_aa: CASSYYGSAPGQPQHF
j_call: TRBJ1-5
clone_size: .
d_call: .
v_call: TRBV6-6

cdr3_nt: TGTGCCAGCAGCTTACCCCGAGCGGGGAGGGGTCCAGATACGCAGTATTTT
cdr3_aa: CASSLPRAGRGPDTQYF
j_call: TRBJ2-3
clone_size: .
d_call: TRBD2
v_call: TRBV7-3

cdr3_nt: TGCGCCAGCAGCTTGGGACCTTATAGCAACACCATATATTTT
cdr3_aa: CASSLGPYSNTIYF
j_call: TRBJ1-3
clone_size: .
d_call: .
v_call: TRBV5-1

cdr3_nt: TGTGCCAGCCACCCAGCCGGGTCTGGGGGGGAACTGTTTTTT
cdr3_aa: CASHPAGSGGELFF
j_call: TRBJ1-4
clone_size: .
d_call: .
v_call: TRBV9

cdr3_nt: TGTGCCAGCAGTCAAAGGGGCCCGCAAGATACGCAGTATTTT
cdr3_aa: CASSQRGPQDTQYF
j_call: TRBJ2-3
clone_size: .
d_call: .
v_call: TRBV6-4

cdr3_nt: TGTGCCAGCAGTGAAGCACAGGGGACAGATACGCAGTATTTT
cdr3_aa: CASSEAQGTDTQYF
j_call: TRBJ2-3
clone_size: .
d_call: TRBD1
v_call: TRBV6-1

cdr3_nt: TGTGCCAGTAGTATAGAGGACAGGGAGCAGTTCTTC
cdr3_aa: CASSIEDREQFF
j_call: TRBJ2-1
clone_size: .
d_call: TRBD1
v_call: TRBV19